The rows below give T cell receptor beta chains drawn from one sample of a study of Ad26.COV2.S vaccination and SARS-CoV-2 variants. Repertoires were generated with immunoSEQ multiplex PCR, while TCRdb's copy carries only in-frame clones and drops some. The repertoire consists of 380,000 or so clones, with 83% occurring once and the leading ten covering nearly 7.5%. This material consisted of peripheral blood, taken in a trial of Ad26.COV2.S vaccine versus placebo. The receptors come from a person aged 18 to 59 who received the Ad26.COV2.S COVID-19 vaccine or a placebo. Both conserved end residues are part of each CDR3. Each record gives: CDR3 protein, J gene, V gene, clone size, D gene. The D gene is left open where the match is weak. The size of a clone is reported for some rows only, either as once, few or many, or as a class for expanded clones.

CASSFVSFNSPLHF	TRBJ1-6	TRBV7-9	.	.
CASSDPTTGGNSPLHF	TRBJ1-6	TRBV25-1	.	TRBD1
CASSLAPGPNTGELFF	TRBJ2-2	TRBV7-9	few	.
CASSLLRGQYGYTF	TRBJ1-2	TRBV7-9	few	.
CASSSGTNSPLHF	TRBJ1-6	TRBV12-1	.	.
CASSRGTGEGNEQYF	TRBJ2-7	TRBV3-1/TRBV3-2	.	TRBD1
CASRWRGSYNSPLHF	TRBJ1-6	TRBV2	once	.
CASSNSYEQYF	TRBJ2-7	TRBV13	.	.
CASSYSNGQLAYEQYF	TRBJ2-7	TRBV6-5	.	.
CASSLKASGGSTDTQYF	TRBJ2-3	TRBV7-2	.	TRBD2
CASSPMDSLSYEQYF	TRBJ2-7	TRBV7-6	.	.
CASSQSYSYEQYF	TRBJ2-7	TRBV4-3	.	.
CASSLLSSVLTF	TRBJ2-6	TRBV11-3	.	.
CATSRDARGNYNEQFF	TRBJ2-1	TRBV15	.	.
CASSYRDRASYNEQFF	TRBJ2-1	TRBV5-1	.	TRBD1
CASSQGGANYGYTF	TRBJ1-2	TRBV3-1/TRBV3-2	.	.
CASSQGTGHEQYF	TRBJ2-7	TRBV4-3	.	.
CASGQGPSYEQYF	TRBJ2-7	TRBV5-4	once	TRBD1
CASTPSGVDYGYTF	TRBJ1-2	TRBV6-6	.	.
CASSQKPYSNQPQHF	TRBJ1-5	TRBV4-3	few	.
CASSALGQASNTGELFF	TRBJ2-2	TRBV6-1	once	TRBD1
CASSPGQGGTYEQYF	TRBJ2-7	TRBV3-1/TRBV3-2	once	TRBD1